The rows below give T cell receptor beta chains drawn from one sample of a study of OX40 agonist ivuxolimab in advanced cancers. Clones were read by immunoSEQ multiplex PCR, and TCRdb kept only the in-frame ones, dropping some. The sample gives tens of thousands of clones, about 94% of which show up once; over 8.5% is in the top ten. Sequencing was performed on CD4+ or CD8+ T cells sorted from blood, taken in a trial of the OX40 agonist ivuxolimab. The origin of the receptors is an adult with an advanced solid tumor such as melanoma, head and neck, liver or kidney cancer. Both conserved end residues are part of each CDR3. The D gene is left open where the match is weak. For some rows the clone size is stated as once, few or many, or as a class when expanded; others skip it.

d_call | j_call | clone_size | v_call | cdr3_aa | cdr3_nt
NA | TRBJ2-7 | NA | TRBV27 | CASSLSPRSSYEQYF | TGTGCCAGCAGTTTATCTCCCAGGAGTTCCTACGAGCAGTACTTC
TRBD2 | TRBJ2-2 | NA | TRBV13 | CASSSRDTLSGGAAGELFF | TGTGCCAGCAGCTCCCGAGATACCCTTAGCGGGGGGGCCGCCGGGGAGCTGTTTTTT
NA | TRBJ2-7 | once | TRBV6-6 | CASSYSQVELQYF | TGTGCCAGCAGTTACAGTCAGGTTGAGTTGCAGTACTTC
TRBD2 | TRBJ2-3 | NA | TRBV4-3 | CASSPGVAGGPLDTQYF | TGCGCCAGCAGCCCCGGGGTAGCGGGAGGGCCTCTGGATACGCAGTATTTT
NA | TRBJ1-5 | once | TRBV6-1 | CASSDDGSNQPQHF | TGTGCCAGCAGTGATGATGGCAGCAATCAGCCCCAGCATTTT
NA | TRBJ2-1 | NA | TRBV19 | CASSVAGADGSEQFF | TGTGCCAGTAGTGTCGCGGGGGCAGATGGTAGTGAGCAGTTCTTC
NA | TRBJ2-7 | NA | TRBV15 | CATSRDLGGAAYEQYF | TGTGCCACCAGCAGAGATCTAGGAGGAGCCGCCTACGAGCAGTACTTC
TRBD2 | TRBJ2-7 | NA | TRBV5-1 | CASSLSSGIYEQYF | TGCGCCAGCAGCTTATCTAGCGGGATCTACGAGCAGTACTTC
NA | TRBJ1-6 | NA | TRBV7-9 | CASSLDPGNSPLHF | TGTGCCAGCAGCTTAGACCCGGGGAATTCACCCCTCCACTTT
TRBD1 | TRBJ2-7 | once | TRBV28 | CASSLWDRAYEQYF | TGTGCCAGCAGTCTTTGGGACAGGGCCTACGAGCAGTACTTC
NA | TRBJ2-7 | NA | TRBV11-2 | CASSLESGKAYEQYF | TGTGCCAGCAGCTTGGAATCAGGCAAAGCCTACGAGCAGTACTTC
NA | TRBJ1-5 | NA | TRBV2 | CASSHPPTDLGEMSNQPQHF | TGTGCCAGCAGCCACCCTCCGACAGACCTCGGAGAGATGAGCAATCAGCCCCAGCATTTT
TRBD1 | TRBJ2-7 | NA | TRBV11-2 | CASSFGTAYEQYF | TGTGCCAGCAGCTTCGGGACAGCCTACGAGCAGTACTTC
NA | TRBJ1-2 | NA | TRBV19 | CASSMVGAGYTF | TGTGCCAGTAGTATGGTCGGGGCTGGCTACACCTTC
TRBD1 | TRBJ1-5 | NA | TRBV27 | CASSDRAQPQHF | TGTGCCAGCAGTGACAGGGCACAGCCCCAGCATTTT
NA | TRBJ1-2 | NA | TRBV29-1 | CSVEPGGGLYGYTF | TGCAGCGTTGAACCCGGGGGGGGCCTTTATGGCTACACCTTC
NA | TRBJ2-2 | NA | TRBV30 | CAWEGGMTGELFF | TGTGCCTGGGAGGGGGGAATGACCGGGGAGCTGTTTTTT
NA | TRBJ2-7 | NA | TRBV28 | CASSLGLATPYEQYF | TGTGCCAGCAGTTTAGGGCTAGCCACCCCCTACGAGCAGTACTTC
NA | TRBJ2-3 | NA | TRBV18 | CASSPTGVEDTQYF | TGTGCCAGCTCACCAACTGGGGTCGAAGATACGCAGTATTTT
NA | TRBJ2-1 | NA | TRBV7-9 | CASTWGTEQFF | TGTGCCAGCACCTGGGGGACTGAGCAGTTCTTC
NA | TRBJ2-1 | NA | TRBV27 | CASSLSGGYNEQFF | TGTGCCAGCAGTTTATCGGGCGGCTACAATGAGCAGTTCTTC
NA | TRBJ2-2 | NA | TRBV11-2 | CASSLGSGNTGELFF | TGTGCCAGCAGCTTGGGTAGCGGGAACACCGGGGAGCTGTTTTTT